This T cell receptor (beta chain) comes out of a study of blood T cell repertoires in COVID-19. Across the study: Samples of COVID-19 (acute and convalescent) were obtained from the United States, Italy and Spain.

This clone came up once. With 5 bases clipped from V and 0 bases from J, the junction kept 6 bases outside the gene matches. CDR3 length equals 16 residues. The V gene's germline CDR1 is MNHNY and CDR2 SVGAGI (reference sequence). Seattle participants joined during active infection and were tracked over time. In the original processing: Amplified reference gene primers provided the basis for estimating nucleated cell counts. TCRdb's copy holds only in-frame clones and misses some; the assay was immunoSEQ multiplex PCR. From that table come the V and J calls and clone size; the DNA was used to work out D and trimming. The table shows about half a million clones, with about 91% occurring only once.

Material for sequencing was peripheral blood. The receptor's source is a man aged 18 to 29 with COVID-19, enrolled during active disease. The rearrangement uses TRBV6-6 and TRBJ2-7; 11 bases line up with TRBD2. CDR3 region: CASSLKLAGDSYEQYF. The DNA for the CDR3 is TGTGCCAGCAGTCTGAAACTAGCGGGGGACTCCTACGAGCAGTACTTC.